This is a list of T cell receptor beta chains from one sample in a study of blood T cell repertoires in COVID-19. Produced via immunoSEQ multiplex PCR; TCRdb's table is partial and in-frame only. Among 650,000 to 800,000 clones listed, 70% to 90% were seen once. Sequenced sample: peripheral blood. All receptors come from a young woman with acute or convalescent COVID-19. CDR3s include the opening cysteine and the closing phenylalanine or tryptophan. The D gene is left open where the match is weak. Only some rows state a clone size, as once, few, many or a class for expanded clones.

TRBV2,-,-,TRBJ1-1,TGTGCCAGCAGTGAATTTGGCCAGATGGAAGCTTTCTTT,CASSEFGQMEAFF
TRBV19,TRBD1,-,TRBJ1-1,TGTGCCAGTAGTTCAGGGGGGAACACTGAAGCTTTCTTT,CASSSGGNTEAFF
TRBV6-5,TRBD1,-,TRBJ1-4,TGTGCCAGCAGGGGACAGGCCACCCGGGGGCTGTTTTTT,CASRGQATRGLFF
TRBV28,-,-,TRBJ2-3,TGTGCCAGCAGCAAAGGCGCCAGGGTAGATACGCAGTATTTT,CASSKGARVDTQYF
TRBV29-1,-,once,TRBJ1-2,TGCAGCGTTGTTCAGGGTGCTAACTATGGCTACACCTTC,CSVVQGANYGYTF
TRBV6-4,-,-,TRBJ1-2,TGTGCCAGCAGTGAGGGACCCGGGGGCTATGGCTACACCTTC,CASSEGPGGYGYTF
TRBV6-5,-,-,TRBJ1-1,TGTGCCAGCAGTAAACAGGGGAACACTGAAGCTTTCTTT,CASSKQGNTEAFF
TRBV5-1,TRBD2,few,TRBJ2-1,TGCGCCAGCAGCCCAAGGCTAGCGGGGTACAATGAGCAGTTCTTC,CASSPRLAGYNEQFF
TRBV9,-,-,TRBJ2-1,TGTGCCAGCAGCGTAGCTGGCTTAACCTACAATGAGCAGTTCTTC,CASSVAGLTYNEQFF
TRBV9,TRBD1,-,TRBJ1-2,TGTGCCAGCAGCGTAGCGGTCACAGGGGACGGCTACACCTTC,CASSVAVTGDGYTF
TRBV7-3,TRBD1,few,TRBJ1-1,TGTGCCAGCAGCCGGACCGGGACAGGGGAAGCTTTCTTT,CASSRTGTGEAFF
TRBV6-6,TRBD1,-,TRBJ1-1,TGTGCCAGCAGTCGGGGGTCTCGGGACAGCTCTCGGTGGGGAGCTTTCTTT,CASSRGSRDSSRWGAFF
TRBV29-1,TRBD1,-,TRBJ2-7,TGCAGCGTTGAGGAGGACAGGGGTGGCGAGCAGTACTTC,CSVEEDRGGEQYF
TRBV6-5,-,-,TRBJ1-1,TGTGCCAGCAGTTACTCCCCGAGGGACACTGAAGCTTTCTTT,CASSYSPRDTEAFF
TRBV6-2/TRBV6-3,-,-,TRBJ2-7,TGTGCCAGCAGTTACCCTAGTCTCTACGAGCAGTACTTC,CASSYPSLYEQYF
TRBV6-5,-,-,TRBJ1-1,TGTGCCAGCAGCCCAGACAGAGAAGCTTTCTTT,CASSPDREAFF
TRBV29-1,-,-,TRBJ1-2,TGCAGCGTTGAATGGCAGAACTATGGCTACACCTTC,CSVEWQNYGYTF
TRBV10-3,-,-,TRBJ2-2,TGTGCCATCAGTCTAGGTACCGGGGAGCTGTTTTTT,CAISLGTGELFF
TRBV5-1,TRBD1,-,TRBJ2-7,TGCGCCAGCAGCTGGGGGGACAGGGATGGGCACGAGCAGTACTTC,CASSWGDRDGHEQYF
TRBV5-6,-,once,TRBJ1-2,TGTGCCAGCAGCTTGGCCGGGGTCGGCGGCTACACCTTC,CASSLAGVGGYTF
TRBV7-9,TRBD1,few,TRBJ2-7,TGTGCCAGCAGCTTACTGGGACAGAGCTCCTACGAGCAGTACTTC,CASSLLGQSSYEQYF
TRBV19,TRBD1,-,TRBJ1-5,TGTGCCAGTAGTATGGCTAGGACAGGCGATAGCAATCAGCCCCAGCATTTT,CASSMARTGDSNQPQHF
TRBV3-1/TRBV3-2,TRBD2,once,TRBJ2-1,TGTGCCAGCAGCCAAGATTTACTAGCGGGGGACTACAATGAGCAGTTCTTC,CASSQDLLAGDYNEQFF
TRBV18,-,-,TRBJ1-1,TGTGCCAGCTCAGAACAGGGAGACACTGAAGCTTTCTTT,CASSEQGDTEAFF
TRBV5-6,-,-,TRBJ2-2,TGTGCCAGCAGCTTTAGAAAGACCGGGGAGCTGTTTTTT,CASSFRKTGELFF
TRBV6-5,TRBD1,once,TRBJ1-3,TGTGCCAGCAGATACAGGGGCGGCAGAAACACCATATATTTT,CASRYRGGRNTIYF
TRBV9,-,few,TRBJ2-7,TGTGCCAGCAGCGTAGGAACGGGGTCCTCCTACGAGCAGTACTTC,CASSVGTGSSYEQYF
TRBV29-1,-,-,TRBJ1-2,TGCAGCGTTGAGGCCAACGGGGGGGGTCCCTATGGCTACACCTTC,CSVEANGGGPYGYTF
TRBV2,-,-,TRBJ1-1,TGTGCCGTGATAATAGGGGGCACTGAAGCTTTCTTT,CAVIIGGTEAFF
TRBV28,-,-,TRBJ1-1,TGTGCCAGCAGTTCTGCTGAAGCTTTCTTT,CASSSAEAFF
TRBV11-2,TRBD1,few,TRBJ2-6,TGTGCCAGCAGCTTAGTGTCAGGGGGCGCATCTGGGGCCAACGTCCTGACTTTC,CASSLVSGGASGANVLTF
TRBV2,-,-,TRBJ2-2,TGTGCCAGCGCGGCAAGCTACACCGGGGAGCTGTTTTTT,CASAASYTGELFF
TRBV20-1,-,-,TRBJ1-1,TGTGGTGTCAGGTCCACTGAAGCTTTCTTT,CGVRSTEAFF
TRBV4-2,TRBD2,-,TRBJ2-5,TGTGCCAGCAGCCAAGAATGGGGGGGGGTCCAAGAGACCCAGTACTTC,CASSQEWGGVQETQYF
TRBV29-1,-,-,TRBJ1-1,TGCAGCGTTGTCGGGAAGTTGGACACTGAAGCTTTCTTT,CSVVGKLDTEAFF
TRBV6-5,TRBD1,once,TRBJ1-6,TGTGCCAGCAGTTACTCTGGGACAGGGTTGAATTCACCCCTCCACTTT,CASSYSGTGLNSPLHF
TRBV7-9,-,once,TRBJ1-1,TGTGCCAGCAGCGACACTTTGAACACTGAAGCTTTCTTT,CASSDTLNTEAFF
TRBV19,TRBD1,-,TRBJ1-6,TGTGCCAGTAGGACAGGGAATCTGAATAATTCACCCCTCCACTTT,CASRTGNLNNSPLHF
TRBV3-1/TRBV3-2,TRBD2,-,TRBJ2-5,TGTGCCAGCAGCCAAGAACCGGGACTAGCGGGGCAAGAGACCCAGTACTTC,CASSQEPGLAGQETQYF
TRBV2,-,-,TRBJ2-3,TGTGCCAGCAAGAGCCTCGGGGTGGAGAGCACAGATACGCAGTATTTT,CASKSLGVESTDTQYF
TRBV6-5,-,-,TRBJ1-2,TGTGCCAGCAGTTACCTAGTCGGCTATGGCTACACCTTC,CASSYLVGYGYTF
TRBV27,TRBD2,-,TRBJ2-7,TGTGCCAGCAGTTCCCACTCGGGACTAGTGAGCGAGCAGTACTTC,CASSSHSGLVSEQYF
TRBV23-1,-,-,TRBJ1-6,TGCGCCAGCAGTCAAGACAGATATAATTCACCCCTCCACTTT,CASSQDRYNSPLHF
TRBV6-1,-,-,TRBJ2-7,TGTGCCAGCAGTGAAAAGGCAGGGGCCAACTCCTACGAGCAGTACTTC,CASSEKAGANSYEQYF
TRBV29-1,-,-,TRBJ1-2,TGCAGCATCCTCAGGGTCCCGCTTAACTATGGCTACACCTTC,CSILRVPLNYGYTF
TRBV7-3,-,-,TRBJ1-1,TGTGCCAGCAGCTTAACGCGCCGTTCTGAAGCTTTCTTT,CASSLTRRSEAFF
TRBV6-1,-,-,TRBJ2-1,TGTGCCAGCAGTGAAGACGGGGTTTTGGAGCAGTTCTTC,CASSEDGVLEQFF
TRBV3-1/TRBV3-2,-,-,TRBJ1-1,TGTGCCAGCAGCCACGGAGGGGACACTGAAGCTTTCTTT,CASSHGGDTEAFF
TRBV7-2,-,-,TRBJ1-1,TGTGCCAGCAGCTCGAGACAGTCGAACACTGAAGCTTTCTTT,CASSSRQSNTEAFF
TRBV2,-,-,TRBJ1-2,TGTGCCAGCCGACAATCAGGGGCAGGGCTTCAGTATGGCTACACCTTC,CASRQSGAGLQYGYTF
TRBV19,TRBD2,-,TRBJ2-3,TGTGCCAGTAGTCCCCAGCGGGGGGGCCGGTATACGCAGTATTTT,CASSPQRGGRYTQYF
TRBV19,-,-,TRBJ1-5,TGTGCCAGTAGTATAGATCATGGAGGGGTAGGTCAGCCCCAGCATTTT,CASSIDHGGVGQPQHF
TRBV5-6,TRBD2,-,TRBJ2-3,TGTGCCAGCAGCTTGGCCGCTAGAGGACTAGTGGATACGCAGTATTTT,CASSLAARGLVDTQYF